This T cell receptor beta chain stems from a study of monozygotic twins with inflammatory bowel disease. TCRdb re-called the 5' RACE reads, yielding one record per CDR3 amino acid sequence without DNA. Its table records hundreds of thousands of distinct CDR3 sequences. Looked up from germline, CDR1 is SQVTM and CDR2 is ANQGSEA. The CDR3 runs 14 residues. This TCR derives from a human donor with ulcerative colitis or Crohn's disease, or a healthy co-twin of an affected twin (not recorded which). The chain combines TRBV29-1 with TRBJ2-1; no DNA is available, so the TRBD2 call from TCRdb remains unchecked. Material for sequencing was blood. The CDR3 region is CSVDRLAGGGEQFF.